This T cell receptor (beta chain) was identified in a study of CXCR3-negative and CXCR3-positive naive CD8 T cells. Study conclusions and caveats: More hydrophobic TRB CDR3s occurred in CXCR3-positive than in CXCR3-negative naive cells.

TRB cDNA libraries were made by UMI-labeled 5' RACE. TCRdb re-called the 5' RACE reads and shows each CDR3 protein once, DNA omitted. The sample data list 75,000 to 100,000 distinct CDR3 sequences. As to this clonotype: What it recognizes is unknown.

Germline assignment: CDR1 MGHDK and CDR2 SYGVNS. CDR3 length: 16 amino acids. This receptor was taken from a human donor in good health. Some clones in this sample may be carry-over from other donors' samples. The sequenced material came from naive CXCR3+ CD8+ T cells from blood. The subset denotes: CD45RO-CCR7+CD27+CD95- naive CD8+ T cells expressing CXCR3 (TNR3+). The chain employs TRBV25-1 and TRBJ2-1; TCRdb calls TRBD2, which cannot be checked without DNA. CDR3 sequence: CASLGLAGEAYNEQFF.